These 10 T cell receptor beta chains were all obtained from the same sample, sequenced in a study of T cell repertoires in aging, cancer and after chemotherapy. Peripheral blood genomic DNA, not sorted cells or RNA, was the template. Multiplex touch-down PCR with TRB-A/B primers amplified rearranged V-D-J TRB sequences. TCRdb re-analysed the multiplex PCR reads in MiXCR, keeping a single row per CDR3 protein. The profile covers about 9,200 distinct CDR3 sequences, with 30% to 40% appearing a single time and about 3.5% taken by the ten largest. The source material was blood. Receptor source: a human donor in good health.

DNA for the CDR3: TGCAGTGCCATGGGGGGCGCTGGCACTGAAGCTTTCTTT. Protein product: CSAMGGAGTEAFF. This rearrangement joins TRBV20-1 to TRBJ1-1, with D tentatively TRBD1 (6 bases). This CDR3 has 13 amino acids. V dropped 6 bases and J dropped 4 bases, with 15 bases sitting between them. Germline CDR1 and CDR2: DFQATT and SNEGSKA (reference sequence).

This rearrangement joins TRBV5-6 to TRBJ1-1; D is unclear. The CDR3 runs to 12 residues. In germline, CDR1 is SGHDT, CDR2 YYEEEE. V lost 2 bases, J lost 7 bases, and 9 bases lay in between. The CDR3 loop reads CASSLRAFEAFF. CDR3 bases: TGTGCCAGCAGCTTAAGGGCGTTTGAAGCTTTCTTT.

The rearrangement uses TRBV5-4 and TRBJ1-1; D remains ambiguous. The V end was cut by 0 bases, the J end by 0 bases, with 3 bases between. This CDR3 comprises 13 residues. Per the germline V gene, CDR1 is SGHNT and CDR2 is YYREEE (reference sequence). In DNA form, the CDR3 reads TGTGCCAGCAGCTTGGAGGTGAACACTGAAGCTTTCTTT. Its protein is CASSLEVNTEAFF.

The chain couples TRBV6-1 to TRBJ2-1, with TRBD2 identical over 8 bases. The CDR3 length is 20 residues. Germline V gene lookup returns CDR1 MNHNS and CDR2 SASEGT. V shed 0 bases and J 0 bases; nucleotides not matched to a gene: 13. Written as DNA, the CDR3 is TGTGCCAGCAGTGAAGCGCTAGCGGGCTCCTACGAGAGCTCCTACAATGAGCAGTTCTTC. The encoded protein is CASSEALAGSYESSYNEQFF.

The V gene is TRBV20-1, the J gene TRBJ1-1; TRBD1 is a possible D gene (5 bases). Trimming removed 6 bases at V and 3 bases at J, with 11 bases between. Looked up from germline, CDR1 is DFQATT and CDR2 is SNEGSKA (reference sequence). This CDR3 is built from 12 residues. The CDR3 nucleotides are TGCAGTGCACCTCAGGGCGACACTGAAGCTTTCTTT. Its protein is CSAPQGDTEAFF.

The rearrangement joins TRBV19 to TRBJ2-7; D perhaps matches TRBD1 (6 bases). Trimming removed 9 bases at V and 3 bases at J, with 18 bases between. This CDR3 contains 14 residues. Germline loops: CDR1 LNHDA, CDR2 SQIVND (reference sequence). The CDR3 DNA sequence: TGTGCCAGCAGCCCGGACAGAGGGGGCTACGAGCAGTACGTC. This sequence encodes CASSPDRGGYEQYV.

The V gene is TRBV7-9, the J gene TRBJ2-7; D is possibly TRBD2 (6 bases). Germline V gene lookup returns CDR1 SEHNR and CDR2 FQNEAQ (reference sequence). Between the trimmed V and J ends, which lost 3 bases and 1 base, there was a span of 22 bases. This CDR3 has 18 residues. The CDR3 sequence: CASSLVWDSKTPSYEQYF. The CDR3 DNA sequence: TGTGCCAGCAGCTTGGTCTGGGACTCTAAAACCCCTTCCTACGAGCAGTACTTC.

The chain carries TRBV29-1 and TRBJ2-3; 12 positions match TRBD2. Looked up from germline, CDR1 is SQVTM and CDR2 is ANQGSEA. V was clipped by 3 bases and J by 6 bases; unmatched bases: 10. The CDR3 is 16 residues long. This CDR3 is CSVDPLAGGQADTQYF. CDR3 sequence (DNA): TGCAGCGTTGACCCTCTAGCGGGGGGGCAAGCGGATACGCAGTATTTT.

The V call is TRBV6-4, the J call TRBJ2-2, with TRBD2 identical over 8 bases. Germline V lookup: CDR1 MRHNA, CDR2 SNTAGT. J gave up 3 bases and V 3 bases, and 0 bases lay outside the gene matches. This CDR3 has 14 amino acids. In nucleotides, the CDR3 is TGTGCCAGCAGTGAACTAGCGGACACCGGGGAGCTGTTTTTT. The encoded protein is CASSELADTGELFF.

This clonotype showed up just a few times. The chain uses TRBV15 and TRBJ1-1, with D uncertain. Deletions cut 1 base from V and 7 bases from J, with 13 bases between. Germline V lookup: CDR1 LNHNV, CDR2 YYDKDF (reference sequence). CDR3 length: 14 amino acids. CDR3 DNA: TGTGCCACCAGCAGAGGGGCGGGGAATAATGAAGCTTTCTTT. Translated: CATSRGAGNNEAFF.